The 25 T cell receptor beta chains listed next were all sequenced from one sample in a study of CD8 T cells in Susac syndrome. RNA was extracted with the RNeasy kit, and a quantity of roughly 0.45 to 1 ug was reverse transcribed using random hexamers. TCRdb reanalysed the immunoSEQ multiplex PCR reads using MiXCR and keeps one entry per CDR3 protein. The sample records 150,000 to 200,000 distinct CDR3 sequences, about 94% being singletons. Sample: CD4+ T cells from PBMCs. Receptors were obtained from a human donor with multiple sclerosis.

J is TRBJ2-1 and V is TRBV27; no clear D gene. CDR1 is MNHEY, CDR2 SMNVEV, per germline (reference sequence). The CDR3 has 14 amino acids. V shed 2 bases and J shed 6 bases, with 11 bases lying between them. The chain's CDR3 is CASSLRAAFNEQFF. The CDR3, as DNA: TGTGCCAGCAGTTTAAGGGCAGCTTTCAATGAGCAGTTCTTC.

CDR3 residues: CSVKEQEDTEAFF. The CDR3 DNA reads TGCAGCGTGAAGGAGCAGGAGGACACTGAAGCTTTCTTT. The gene calls are TRBV29-1 and TRBJ1-1, with D unresolved. The germline V gene has CDR1 SQVTM and CDR2 ANQGSEA. Deletions cut 6 bases from V and 3 bases from J, with 14 bases between. The CDR3 covers 13 residues.

This chain joins TRBV20-1 and TRBJ2-5; weak D call: TRBD2 (5 bases). Trimming left V 3 bases short and J 3 bases short, with 11 bases between. This CDR3 is built from 13 residues. CDR1 and CDR2 from the germline V gene are DFQATT and SNEGSKA (reference sequence). The CDR3 is CSARVTRKETQYF. The CDR3 DNA reads as TGCAGTGCTAGGGTTACTAGGAAAGAGACCCAGTACTTC.

In its sample, this clonotype was seen once. The gene calls are TRBV7-2 and TRBJ2-7; D might be TRBD1 (6 bases). Germline V gene sequence: CDR1 SGHTA, CDR2 FQGNSA. This CDR3 has 12 residues. The V end lost 5 bases, the J end lost 6 bases, and 11 bases lay between the germline ends. The CDR3 reads CASSPGVSEQYF. The CDR3 DNA reads TGTGCCAGCAGCCCAGGGGTGAGCGAGCAGTACTTC.

The genes are TRBV10-3 and TRBJ2-5, with TRBD1 matching 12 bases. CDR1 ENHRY and CDR2 SYGVKD come from the germline V gene. This CDR3 contains 17 residues. V gave up 10 bases and J gave up 0 bases; unmatched junction bases: 12. The CDR3 here is CASGGQGAKRDQETQYF. DNA for the CDR3: TGTGCCAGCGGGGGACAGGGGGCGAAGAGGGACCAAGAGACCCAGTACTTC.

The rearrangement joins TRBV5-1 to TRBJ2-3; D gene uncertain. Trimming pared 0 bases from V and 0 bases from J, leaving 8 bases between. Germline V CDR1 and CDR2: SGHRS, YFSETQ. This CDR3 has 15 residues. This CDR3 is CASSLGGTSTDTQYF. The CDR3 DNA reads TGCGCCAGCAGCTTGGGGGGAACTAGCACAGATACGCAGTATTTT.

This clonotype was seen only a few times. V is TRBV3-1 and J is TRBJ1-2; 8 positions agree with TRBD1. V was pared by 1 base and J by 4 bases, with 2 bases of the junction left unmatched. The CDR3 extends over 14 amino acids. Germline V gene lookup returns CDR1 LGHDT and CDR2 YNNKEL (reference sequence). The CDR3 DNA reads as TGTGCCAGCAGCCAAGTCGGACAGGGCTATGGCTACACCTTC. Translated: CASSQVGQGYGYTF.

This chain connects TRBV6-1 to TRBJ1-5; 8 bases align to TRBD1. This CDR3 is 14 amino acids long. Germline V CDR1 and CDR2: MNHNS, SASEGT. V lost 7 bases, J lost 6 bases, and 8 bases stayed unmatched. The CDR3 here is CASTTSGGRQPQHF. The DNA for the CDR3 is TGTGCCAGCACAACTTCAGGGGGCCGTCAGCCCCAGCATTTT.

The V call is TRBV28, the J call TRBJ2-5; perhaps TRBD1 as D (5 bases). V lost 7 bases, J lost 6 bases, and 21 bases lay in between. Germline V gene sequence: CDR1 MDHEN, CDR2 SYDVKM. The CDR3 spans 15 residues. The CDR3 loop is CASTSERQSYKTQYF. CDR3 bases: TGTGCCAGCACCAGCGAACGACAGTCCTATAAGACCCAGTACTTC.

CDR3 in DNA: TGCGCCAGCAGCTTGGAAGGGATCCGACTTAACTATGGCTACACCTTC. It encodes CASSLEGIRLNYGYTF. This sequence joins TRBV5-1 and TRBJ1-2; no firm D call. Trimming shortened V by 0 bases and J by 1 base, and 13 bases separated the two germline ends. The CDR3 length is 16 residues. Per germline, CDR1 SGHRS and CDR2 YFSETQ.

J is TRBJ1-2 and V is TRBV19; possible D gene TRBD1, 6 bases. Germline CDR1 reads LNHDA; CDR2 reads SQIVND (reference sequence). This CDR3 region has 15 residues. V shed 3 bases and J shed 5 bases, with 16 bases lying between them. CDR3 nucleotide sequence: TGTGCCAGTAGTATCCGGGACATTCGAACTTATGGCTACACCTTC. Translated, it gives CASSIRDIRTYGYTF.

The J gene is TRBJ1-3, the V gene TRBV9; TRBD1 agrees at 8 bases. Germline V CDR1 and CDR2: SGDLS, YYNGEE. This CDR3 is 17 amino acids long. The V gene end was trimmed by 4 bases and the J gene end by 1 base; junction bases not matched to a gene: 10. The CDR3 loop reads CASSSRGQGASGNTIYF. The DNA of the CDR3 is TGTGCCAGCAGCTCCCGGGGGCAGGGGGCTTCTGGAAACACCATATATTTT.

The chain links TRBV7-9 to TRBJ2-3; 8 bases fit TRBD2. The CDR3 consists of 16 residues. Germline lookup yields CDR1 SEHNR and CDR2 FQNEAQ (reference sequence). Trimming at V came to 5 bases and at J to 1 base, leaving 8 bases not matched to a gene. The chain's CDR3 is CASSPGLAERTDTQYF. CDR3 nucleotide sequence: TGTGCCAGCAGCCCCGGACTAGCCGAGCGCACAGATACGCAGTATTTT.

The V call is TRBV20-1, the J call TRBJ2-2; D gene ambiguous. Trimming cost V 1 base and J 4 bases, with 7 bases left between them. Germline V gene sequence: CDR1 DFQATT, CDR2 SNEGSKA (reference sequence). CDR3 size: 13 residues. CDR3 nucleotides: TGCAGTGCTAGAGCCCTTTCCACCGGGGAGCTGTTTTTT. Its translation: CSARALSTGELFF.

The CDR3 loop is CSVGGTSGNEQYF. The DNA of the CDR3 is TGCAGTGTCGGCGGGACTAGCGGGAACGAGCAGTACTTC. The rearrangement links TRBV20-1 to TRBJ2-7; TRBD2 matches 13 bases. V trimming: 7 bases; J trimming: 5 bases; junction bases outside the gene matches: 5. CDR1 is DFQATT, CDR2 SNEGSKA, per germline (reference sequence). This CDR3 is 13 amino acids long.

This chain connects TRBV18 to TRBJ1-2; D is unresolved. CDR1 and CDR2 (germline): KGHSH, LQKENI. V lost 3 bases, J lost 6 bases, and 11 bases lay in between. The CDR3 is 13 residues long. CDR3 region: CASSPSVPHGYTF. The CDR3 nucleotides read TGTGCCAGCTCACCGTCCGTGCCCCATGGCTACACCTTC.

The chain has TRBV27 and TRBJ2-5; TRBD1 or TRBD2 may be the D gene (5 bases each). The CDR3 runs 12 residues. The V gene's germline CDR1 is MNHEY and CDR2 SMNVEV (reference sequence). The V end lost 1 base, the J end lost 5 bases, and 5 bases lay between the germline ends. As DNA, the CDR3 is TGTGCCAGCAGTTTATGGGGGGAGACCCAGTACTTC. Translating it yields CASSLWGETQYF.

This chain joins TRBV2 and TRBJ1-1; maybe TRBD1 (5 bases). Trimming stripped 7 bases from V and 0 bases from J, with 12 bases between. The CDR3 spans 14 residues. Germline CDR1 SNHLY, CDR2 FYNNEI. The CDR3 loop reads CASTLETVNTEAFF. The CDR3 nucleotides are TGTGCCAGCACCCTGGAGACAGTGAACACTGAAGCTTTCTTT.

The chain joins TRBV19 to TRBJ2-1; no clear D. Germline V lookup: CDR1 LNHDA, CDR2 SQIVND (reference sequence). Trimming removed 6 bases from V and 0 bases from J, with 9 bases in between. This CDR3 has 14 amino acids. CDR3 protein: CASRDTYSYNEQFF. Written as DNA, the CDR3 is TGTGCCAGTAGGGATACTTACTCCTACAATGAGCAGTTCTTC. Looking up the rest from reference TRBV19 and TRBJ2-1 gives the full variable domain: DGGITQSPKYLFRKEGQNVTLSCEQNLNHDAMYWYRQDPGQGLRLIYYSQIVNDFQKGDIAEGYSVSREKKESFPLTVTSAQKNPTAFYLCASRDTYSYNEQFFGPGTRLTVL.

The chain uses TRBV15 and TRBJ1-4; a weak D match, TRBD1 (5 bases). The V gene lost 9 bases and the J gene lost 6 bases, with 14 bases spanning the gap. Germline V gene data show CDR1 as LNHNV and CDR2 as YYDKDF (reference sequence). The CDR3 extends over 13 amino acids. This chain's CDR3 is CATRGSRDEKLFF. CDR3 nucleotides: TGTGCCACGCGGGGGAGTCGGGATGAAAAACTGTTTTTT.

This clonotype was counted a few times. A read error may produce the germline difference seen at one junction end. V is TRBV18 and J is TRBJ2-6, with a possible D match to TRBD2 (5 bases). Germline-derived CDR1 and CDR2 are KGHSH and LQKENI. The CDR3 sequence is 16 residues long. The CDR3 loop is CASSPRQDSGANVLTF. The CDR3 DNA is TGTGCCAGCTCACCACGGCAGGACTCTGGTGCCAACGTCCTGACTTTC. The whole variable domain, filled in from reference TRBV18 and TRBJ2-6, reads NAGVMQNPRHLVRRRGQEARLRCSPMKGHSHVYWYRQLPEEGLKFMVYLQKENIIDESGMPKERFSAEFPKEGPSILRIQQVVRGDSAAYFCASSPRQDSGANVLTFGAGSRLTVL.

V usage is TRBV2 and J usage is TRBJ1-5; TRBD1 agrees at 8 bases. CDR1 and CDR2 from the germline V gene are SNHLY and FYNNEI. This CDR3 has 16 residues. J lost 4 bases, V lost 7 bases, and 12 bases had no gene match. CDR3 nucleotide sequence: TGTGCCAGCAAATACGGGTCCGGGACAGGAAATCAGCCCCAGCATTTT. Translated, it gives CASKYGSGTGNQPQHF.

V usage is TRBV19 and J usage is TRBJ1-1; D is unclear. Trimming removed 5 bases at V and 1 base at J, with 14 bases between. This CDR3 region has 15 residues. The germline V gene encodes CDR1 LNHDA and CDR2 SQIVND (reference sequence). The CDR3 sequence: CASSQPSRQNTEAFF. CDR3 sequence (DNA): TGTGCCAGTAGTCAACCCTCTCGACAGAACACTGAAGCTTTCTTT. Drawing the rest from reference TRBV19 and TRBJ1-1, the complete variable domain is DGGITQSPKYLFRKEGQNVTLSCEQNLNHDAMYWYRQDPGQGLRLIYYSQIVNDFQKGDIAEGYSVSREKKESFPLTVTSAQKNPTAFYLCASSQPSRQNTEAFFGQGTRLTVV.

The V call is TRBV12-3 or TRBV12-4, the J call TRBJ2-5; 7 bases align to TRBD1. The V and J ends lost 7 bases and 1 base, in that order; junction bases with no gene match: 9. The CDR3 is 15 amino acids. CDR3 coding DNA: TGTGCCAGCACCCAAAACACAGGGGTCCAAGAGACCCAGTACTTC. It specifies CASTQNTGVQETQYF.

V gene TRBV4-3 combines with J gene TRBJ2-3; D unresolved. V dropped 0 bases and J dropped 2 bases, with 9 bases sitting between them. Germline loops: CDR1 LGHNA, CDR2 YSLEER. The CDR3 totals 15 residues. For the CDR3, the DNA is TGCGCCAGCAGCCAAGAACCCAGGCTCACAGATACGCAGTATTTT. Its translation is CASSQEPRLTDTQYF.